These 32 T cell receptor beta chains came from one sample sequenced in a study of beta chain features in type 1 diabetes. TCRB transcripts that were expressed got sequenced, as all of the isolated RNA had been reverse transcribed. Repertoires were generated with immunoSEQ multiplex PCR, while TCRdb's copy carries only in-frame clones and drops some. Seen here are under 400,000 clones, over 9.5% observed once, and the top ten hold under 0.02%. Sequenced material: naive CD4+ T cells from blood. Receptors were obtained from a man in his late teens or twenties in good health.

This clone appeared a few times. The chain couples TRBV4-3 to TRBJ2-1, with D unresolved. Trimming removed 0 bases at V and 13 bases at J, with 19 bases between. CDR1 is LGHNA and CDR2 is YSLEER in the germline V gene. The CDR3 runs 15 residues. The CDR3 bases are TGCGCCAGCAGCCAAGATTTAGTGGCAGCGATCCCACAGTTCTTC. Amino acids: CASSQDLVAAIPQFF.

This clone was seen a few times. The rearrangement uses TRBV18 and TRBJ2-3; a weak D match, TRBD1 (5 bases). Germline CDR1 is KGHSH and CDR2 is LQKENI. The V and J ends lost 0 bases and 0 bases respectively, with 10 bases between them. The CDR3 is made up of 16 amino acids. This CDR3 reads CASSPPQVSSTDTQYF. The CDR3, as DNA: TGTGCCAGCTCACCACCACAGGTTTCAAGCACAGATACGCAGTATTTT.

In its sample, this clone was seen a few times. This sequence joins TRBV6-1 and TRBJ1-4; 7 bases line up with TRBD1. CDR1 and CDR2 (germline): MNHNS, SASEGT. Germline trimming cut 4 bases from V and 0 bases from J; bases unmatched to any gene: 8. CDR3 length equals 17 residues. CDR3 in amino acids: CASSGWDRAATNEKLFF. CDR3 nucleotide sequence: TGTGCCAGCAGTGGCTGGGACAGAGCTGCAACTAATGAAAAACTGTTTTTT.

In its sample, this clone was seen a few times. The CDR3 DNA follows: TGTGCCTGGAGTGTTCGGGATTCTAACTATGGCTACACCTTC. It specifies CAWSVRDSNYGYTF. The chain has TRBV30 and TRBJ1-2; D is uncertain. With 0 bases removed from V and 0 bases from J, the gap between germline ends came to 8 bases. The CDR3 runs 14 residues. Germline V gene lookup returns CDR1 GTSNPN and CDR2 SVGIG (reference sequence).

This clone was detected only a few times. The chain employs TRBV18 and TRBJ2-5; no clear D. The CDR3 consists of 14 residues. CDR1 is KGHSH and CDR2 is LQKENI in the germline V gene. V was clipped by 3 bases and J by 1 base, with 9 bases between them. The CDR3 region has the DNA TGTGCCAGCTCACCGCCGAGTTTCCAAGAGACCCAGTACTTC. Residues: CASSPPSFQETQYF.

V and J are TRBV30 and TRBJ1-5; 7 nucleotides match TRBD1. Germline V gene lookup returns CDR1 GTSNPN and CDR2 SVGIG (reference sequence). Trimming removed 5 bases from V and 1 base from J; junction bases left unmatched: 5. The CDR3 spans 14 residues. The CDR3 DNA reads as TGTGCCTGGTGTCCGGGACAGAGCAATCAGCCCCAGCATTTT. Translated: CAWCPGQSNQPQHF.

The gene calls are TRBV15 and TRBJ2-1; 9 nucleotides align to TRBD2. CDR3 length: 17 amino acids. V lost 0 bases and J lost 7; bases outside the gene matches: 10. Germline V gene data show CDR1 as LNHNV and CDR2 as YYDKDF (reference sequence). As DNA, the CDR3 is TGTGCCACCAGCAGAGAGTTGTGGCGGGGGGGCCGAAATGAGCAGTTCTTC. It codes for CATSRELWRGGRNEQFF.

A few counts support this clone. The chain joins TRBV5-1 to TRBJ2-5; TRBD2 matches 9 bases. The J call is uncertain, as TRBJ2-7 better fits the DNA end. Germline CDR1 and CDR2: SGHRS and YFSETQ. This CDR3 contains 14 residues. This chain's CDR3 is CASSRTSATYEQYF. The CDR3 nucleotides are TGCGCCAGCAGCAGGACTAGCGCCACCTACGAGCAGTACTTC.

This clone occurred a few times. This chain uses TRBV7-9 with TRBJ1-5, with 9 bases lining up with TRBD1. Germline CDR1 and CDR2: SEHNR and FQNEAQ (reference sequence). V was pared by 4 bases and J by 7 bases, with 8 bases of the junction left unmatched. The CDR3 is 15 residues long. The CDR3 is CASSSNTGGGQPQHF. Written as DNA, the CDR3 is TGTGCCAGCAGCTCGAATACAGGGGGCGGGCAGCCCCAGCATTTT.

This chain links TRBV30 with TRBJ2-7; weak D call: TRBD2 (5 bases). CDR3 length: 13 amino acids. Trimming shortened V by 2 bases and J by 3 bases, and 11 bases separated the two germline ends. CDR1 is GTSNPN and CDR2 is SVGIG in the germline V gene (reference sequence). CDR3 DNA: TGTGCCTGGAGTAGGCGGGTGCACTACGAGCAGTACTTC. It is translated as CAWSRRVHYEQYF.

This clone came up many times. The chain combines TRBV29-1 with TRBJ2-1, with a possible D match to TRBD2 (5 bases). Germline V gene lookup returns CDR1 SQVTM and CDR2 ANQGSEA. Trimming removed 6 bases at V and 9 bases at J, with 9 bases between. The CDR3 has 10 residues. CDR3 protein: CSVGGSEQFF. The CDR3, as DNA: TGCAGCGTAGGAGGTAGTGAGCAGTTCTTC.

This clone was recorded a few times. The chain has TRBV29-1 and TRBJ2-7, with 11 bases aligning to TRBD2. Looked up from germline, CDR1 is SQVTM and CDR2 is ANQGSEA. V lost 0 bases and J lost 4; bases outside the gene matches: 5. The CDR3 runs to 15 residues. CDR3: CSVEDRTSGRYEQYF. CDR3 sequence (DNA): TGCAGCGTTGAAGATCGGACTAGCGGGCGTTACGAGCAGTACTTC.

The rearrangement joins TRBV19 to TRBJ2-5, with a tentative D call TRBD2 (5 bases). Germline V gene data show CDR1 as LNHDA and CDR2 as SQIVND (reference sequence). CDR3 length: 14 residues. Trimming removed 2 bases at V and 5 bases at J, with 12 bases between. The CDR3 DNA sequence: TGTGCCAGTAGTATATCCGGGGAACCGGAGACCCAGTACTTC. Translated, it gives CASSISGEPETQYF.

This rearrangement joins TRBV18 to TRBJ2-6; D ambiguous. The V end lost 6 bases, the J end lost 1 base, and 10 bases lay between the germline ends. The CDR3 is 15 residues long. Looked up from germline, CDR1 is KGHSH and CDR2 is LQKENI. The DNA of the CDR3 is TGTGCCAGCTCCGCCCCGGGTTCTGGGGCCAACGTCCTGACTTTC. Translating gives CASSAPGSGANVLTF.

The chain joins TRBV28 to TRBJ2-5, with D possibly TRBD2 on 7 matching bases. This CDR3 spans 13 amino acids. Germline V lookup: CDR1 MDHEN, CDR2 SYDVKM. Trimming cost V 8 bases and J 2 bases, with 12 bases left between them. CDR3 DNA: TGTGCCAGCGGAGGGGGGGCTCAAGAGACCCAGTACTTC. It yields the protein CASGGGAQETQYF.

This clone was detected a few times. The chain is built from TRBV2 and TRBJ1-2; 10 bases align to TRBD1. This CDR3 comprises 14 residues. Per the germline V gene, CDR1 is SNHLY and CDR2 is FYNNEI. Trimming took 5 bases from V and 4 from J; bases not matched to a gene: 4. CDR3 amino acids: CASSWGQGSYGYTF. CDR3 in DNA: TGTGCCAGCAGTTGGGGACAGGGGAGCTATGGCTACACCTTC.

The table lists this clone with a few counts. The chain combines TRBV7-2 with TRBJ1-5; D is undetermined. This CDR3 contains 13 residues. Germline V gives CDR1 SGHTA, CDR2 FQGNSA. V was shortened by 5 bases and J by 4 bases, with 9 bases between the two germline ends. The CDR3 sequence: CASSPNANQPQHF. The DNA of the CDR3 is TGTGCCAGCAGCCCGAACGCGAATCAGCCCCAGCATTTT.

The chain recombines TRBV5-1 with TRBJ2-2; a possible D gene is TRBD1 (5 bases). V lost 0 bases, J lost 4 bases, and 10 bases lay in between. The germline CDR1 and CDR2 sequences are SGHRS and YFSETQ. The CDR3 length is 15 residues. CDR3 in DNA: TGCGCCAGCAGCTTGGGGGTGCAGGGCACCGGGGAGCTGTTTTTT. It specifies CASSLGVQGTGELFF.

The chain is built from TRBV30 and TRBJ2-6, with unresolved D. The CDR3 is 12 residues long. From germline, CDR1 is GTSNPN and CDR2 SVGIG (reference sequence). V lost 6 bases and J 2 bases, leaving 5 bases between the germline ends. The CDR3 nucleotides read TGTGCCTGTCGTGCTGGGGCCAACGTCCTGACTTTC. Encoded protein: CACRAGANVLTF.

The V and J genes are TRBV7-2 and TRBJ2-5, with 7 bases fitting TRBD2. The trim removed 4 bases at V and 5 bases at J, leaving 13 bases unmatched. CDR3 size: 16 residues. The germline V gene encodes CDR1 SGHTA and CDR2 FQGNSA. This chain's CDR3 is CASSSGGSGWGETQYF. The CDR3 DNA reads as TGTGCCAGCAGCTCGGGGGGTAGCGGGTGGGGGGAGACCCAGTACTTC.

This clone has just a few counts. CDR3 region: CASTDRLNTGELFF. In DNA form, the CDR3 reads TGTGCCAGCACCGACAGGTTAAACACCGGGGAGCTGTTTTTT. The chain has TRBV7-9 and TRBJ2-2; D may be TRBD1 (6 bases). V lost 7 bases and J lost 2, with 11 bases in between. CDR1 SEHNR and CDR2 FQNEAQ come from the germline V gene (reference sequence). The CDR3 sequence is 14 residues long. The variable domain in full, completed from reference TRBV7-9 and TRBJ2-2, reads DTGVSQNPRHKITKRGQNVTFRCDPISEHNRLYWYRQTLGQGPEFLTYFQNEAQLEKSRLLSDRFSAERPKGSFSTLEIQRTEQGDSAMYLCASTDRLNTGELFFGEGSRLTVL.

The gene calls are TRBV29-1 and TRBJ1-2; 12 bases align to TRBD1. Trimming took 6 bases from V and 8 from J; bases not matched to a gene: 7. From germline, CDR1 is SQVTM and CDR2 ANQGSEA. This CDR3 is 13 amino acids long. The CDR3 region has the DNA TGCAGCGTAGGGGGACAGGGGGCGGAAGGCTACACCTTC. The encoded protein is CSVGGQGAEGYTF. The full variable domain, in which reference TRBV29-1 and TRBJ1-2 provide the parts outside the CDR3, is SAVISQKPSRDICQRGTSLTIQCQVDSQVTMMFWYRQQPGQSLTLIATANQGSEATYESGFVIDKFPISRPNLTFSTLTVSNMSPEDSSIYLCSVGGQGAEGYTFGSGTRLTVV.

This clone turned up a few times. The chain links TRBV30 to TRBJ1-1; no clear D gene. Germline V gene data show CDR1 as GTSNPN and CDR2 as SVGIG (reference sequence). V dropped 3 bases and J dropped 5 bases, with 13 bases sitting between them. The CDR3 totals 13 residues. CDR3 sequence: CAWRPSIITEAFF. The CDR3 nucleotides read TGTGCCTGGAGGCCGAGCATTATAACTGAAGCTTTCTTT. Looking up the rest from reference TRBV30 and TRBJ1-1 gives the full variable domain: SQTIHQWPATLVQPVGSPLSLECTVEGTSNPNLYWYRQAAGRGLQLLFYSVGIGQISSEVPQNLSASRPQDRQFILSSKKLLLSDSGFYLCAWRPSIITEAFFGQGTRLTVV.

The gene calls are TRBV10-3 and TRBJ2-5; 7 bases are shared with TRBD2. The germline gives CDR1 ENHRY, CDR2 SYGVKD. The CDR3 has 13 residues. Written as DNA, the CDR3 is TGTGCTTTCGCGGCGGGGGTCGGAGAGACCCAGTACTTC. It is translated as CAFAAGVGETQYF.

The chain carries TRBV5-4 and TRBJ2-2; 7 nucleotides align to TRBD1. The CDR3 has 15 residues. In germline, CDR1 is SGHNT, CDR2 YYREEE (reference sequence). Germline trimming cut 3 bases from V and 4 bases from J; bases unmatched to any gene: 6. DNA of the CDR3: TGTGCCAGCAGCTCAGGGGGTTTGGGCACCGGGGAGCTGTTTTTT. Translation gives CASSSGGLGTGELFF.

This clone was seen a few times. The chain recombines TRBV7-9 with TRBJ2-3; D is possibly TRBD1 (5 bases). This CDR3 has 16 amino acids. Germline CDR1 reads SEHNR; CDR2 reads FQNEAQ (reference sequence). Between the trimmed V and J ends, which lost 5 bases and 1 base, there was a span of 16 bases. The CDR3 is CASSQWAGSGTDTQYF. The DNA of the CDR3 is TGTGCCAGCAGCCAGTGGGCAGGGTCCGGCACAGATACGCAGTATTTT.

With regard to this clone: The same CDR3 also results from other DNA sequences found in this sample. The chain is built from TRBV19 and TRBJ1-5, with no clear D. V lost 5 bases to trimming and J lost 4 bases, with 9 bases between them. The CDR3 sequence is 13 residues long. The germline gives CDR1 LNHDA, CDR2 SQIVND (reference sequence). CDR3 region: CASSPGLNQPQHF. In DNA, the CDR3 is TGTGCCAGTAGTCCTGGCCTTAATCAGCCCCAGCATTTT. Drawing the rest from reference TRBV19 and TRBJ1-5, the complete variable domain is DGGITQSPKYLFRKEGQNVTLSCEQNLNHDAMYWYRQDPGQGLRLIYYSQIVNDFQKGDIAEGYSVSREKKESFPLTVTSAQKNPTAFYLCASSPGLNQPQHFGDGTRLSIL.

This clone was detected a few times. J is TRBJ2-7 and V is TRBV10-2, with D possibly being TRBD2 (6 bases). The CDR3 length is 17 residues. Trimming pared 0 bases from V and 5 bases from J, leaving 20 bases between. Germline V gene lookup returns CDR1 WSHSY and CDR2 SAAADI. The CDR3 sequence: CASSESRGGEILHEQYF. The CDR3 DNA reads TGCGCCAGCAGTGAGTCGAGGGGCGGGGAAATACTCCACGAGCAGTACTTC.

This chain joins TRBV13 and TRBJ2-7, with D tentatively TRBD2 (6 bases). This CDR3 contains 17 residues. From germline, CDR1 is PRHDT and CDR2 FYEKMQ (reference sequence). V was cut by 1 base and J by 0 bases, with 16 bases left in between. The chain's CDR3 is CASSLVVWRESSYEQYF. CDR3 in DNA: TGTGCCAGCAGCTTAGTCGTTTGGCGGGAAAGCTCCTACGAGCAGTACTTC.

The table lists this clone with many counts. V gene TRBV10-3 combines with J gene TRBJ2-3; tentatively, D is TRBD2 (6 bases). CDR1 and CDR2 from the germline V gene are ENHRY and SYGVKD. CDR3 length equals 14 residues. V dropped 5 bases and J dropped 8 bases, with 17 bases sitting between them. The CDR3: CAISRAPAEGTQYF. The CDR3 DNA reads TGTGCCATCAGTCGCGCCCCGGCGGAGGGTACGCAGTATTTT.

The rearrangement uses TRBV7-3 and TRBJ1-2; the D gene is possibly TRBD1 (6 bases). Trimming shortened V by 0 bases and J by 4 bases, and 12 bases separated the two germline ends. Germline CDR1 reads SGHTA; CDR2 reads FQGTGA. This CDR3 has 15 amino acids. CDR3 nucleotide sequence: TGTGCCAGCAGCTTAACGGGGGCCTACGGCTATGGCTACACCTTC. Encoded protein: CASSLTGAYGYGYTF.

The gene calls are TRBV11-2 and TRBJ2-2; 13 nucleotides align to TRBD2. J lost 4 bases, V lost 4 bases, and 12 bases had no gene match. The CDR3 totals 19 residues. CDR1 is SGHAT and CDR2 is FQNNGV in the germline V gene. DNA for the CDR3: TGTGCCAGCAGCTCGAGATCGGGACTAGCGGGGCCTTCCACCGGGGAGCTGTTTTTT. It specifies CASSSRSGLAGPSTGELFF.